What follows is one TCR beta chain and its context. Germline V gene sequence: CDR1 LNHDA, CDR2 SQIVND (reference sequence). This CDR3 region has 15 residues. The J segment lost 4 bases and the V segment lost 7 bases, leaving 11 bases of the junction unmatched. This specimen comes from a study of blood T cell repertoires in COVID-19. Study summary: The United States, Italy and Spain were the sources of the acute and convalescent COVID-19 samples. From T cells, B-cell-depleted T cells, or PBMCs came the material, which was cDNA or gDNA.

Original processing notes: Reference gene primer amplification yielded estimated nucleated cell counts. Profiling relied on immunoSEQ multiplex PCR, and the TCRdb table lists in-frame clones only, not all of them. Clone size and the V and J calls come from that table; the DNA yielded D and trimming. Among roughly 90,000 clones listed, under 90% were seen once. Sequencing was done on a sample of peripheral blood. V gene TRBV19 combines with J gene TRBJ2-5, with TRBD2 matching 8 bases. The TCR comes from a human donor with active COVID-19. The donor label of this sample is uncertain. This CDR3 is CASTLSGGLGETQYF. DNA for the CDR3: TGTGCCAGTACCTTAAGCGGGGGATTGGGAGAGACCCAGTACTTC.